A single sample is the source of the 29 T cell receptor beta chains below, sequenced in a study of beta chain features in type 1 diabetes. All of the isolated RNA was reverse transcribed, so expressed TCRB transcripts were sequenced. Measured with immunoSEQ multiplex PCR; TCRdb has only the in-frame clones, and not every one. Of around 250,000 clones listed, 27% are singletons. The specimen sequenced was central memory CD4+ T cells from blood. The receptors stem from a man younger than 45 in good health.

The chain uses TRBV30 and TRBJ1-5; 7 nucleotides align to TRBD1. Germline trimming cut 7 bases from V and 3 bases from J; bases unmatched to any gene: 9. The CDR3 covers 14 residues. Germline V lookup: CDR1 GTSNPN, CDR2 SVGIG (reference sequence). This CDR3 is CALSSGTVNQPQHF. In DNA form, the CDR3 reads TGTGCCTTATCATCCGGGACAGTCAATCAGCCCCAGCATTTT.

This clone was detected only a few times. This chain links TRBV30 with TRBJ1-1; 7 bases match TRBD1. This CDR3 region has 14 residues. Trimming removed 5 bases from V and 6 bases from J; junction bases left unmatched: 12. CDR1 GTSNPN and CDR2 SVGIG come from the germline V gene (reference sequence). CDR3 loop: CAWAPTGRGAEAFF. DNA for the CDR3: TGTGCCTGGGCCCCGACAGGGCGAGGCGCTGAAGCTTTCTTT.

Only a few counts were recorded for this clone. V and J are TRBV10-1 and TRBJ2-3; D remains unclear. There are 14 residues in the CDR3. Germline loops: CDR1 WNHNN, CDR2 SYGVQD (reference sequence). The V and J ends lost 3 bases and 0 bases respectively, with 7 bases between them. The CDR3, as DNA: TGCGCCAGCAGTGATGGCTTAAGCACAGATACGCAGTATTTT. The encoded protein is CASSDGLSTDTQYF.

The CDR3 region has the DNA TGCGCCAGCAGCCCCCCGGGGAGCGAGACCCAGTACTTC. Amino acid sequence: CASSPPGSETQYF. The gene calls are TRBV5-1 and TRBJ2-5; weak D call: TRBD2 (5 bases). V was trimmed by 4 bases and J by 5 bases, leaving 12 bases between them. The CDR3 is 13 amino acids. In germline, CDR1 is SGHRS, CDR2 YFSETQ.

The gene calls are TRBV7-2 and TRBJ2-4; 16 bases agree with TRBD2. This CDR3 contains 18 residues. The germline CDR1 and CDR2 sequences are SGHTA and FQGNSA. With V trimmed by 4 bases and J by 1 base, 4 bases remained unmatched. The CDR3 region is CASSSGLAGGPAKNIQYF. The CDR3 DNA reads as TGTGCCAGCAGCTCGGGACTAGCGGGAGGGCCGGCCAAAAACATTCAGTACTTC. The full variable domain, in which reference TRBV7-2 and TRBJ2-4 provide the parts outside the CDR3, is GAGVSQSPSNKVTEKGKDVELRCDPISGHTALYWYRQSLGQGLEFLIYFQGNSAPDKSGLPSDRFSAERTGGSVSTLTIQRTQQEDSAVYLCASSSGLAGGPAKNIQYFGAGTRLSVL.

The table lists this clone with a few counts. This chain connects TRBV7-8 to TRBJ2-1; 11 bases match TRBD2. Germline CDR1 and CDR2: SGHVS and FQNEAQ. V was clipped by 3 bases and J by 8 bases; unmatched bases: 6. There are 15 residues in the CDR3. The CDR3 nucleotides read TGTGCCAGCAGCTTGGGTAGCGGGAGGGAACATGAGCAGTTCTTC. This encodes CASSLGSGREHEQFF.

This clone has only a few counts. The CDR3 protein is CASTVAGGLSYEQYF. The CDR3 DNA follows: TGTGCCAGCACTGTAGCGGGGGGTCTCTCCTACGAGCAGTACTTC. The chain employs TRBV6-5 and TRBJ2-7, with 10 bases that match TRBD2. V dropped 7 bases and J dropped 0; count of bases not matched to a gene: 6. The germline V gene encodes CDR1 MNHEY and CDR2 SVGAGI. This CDR3 is 15 amino acids long.

The J gene is TRBJ2-7, the V gene TRBV10-1; 10 bases match TRBD2. Germline V gene sequence: CDR1 WNHNN, CDR2 SYGVQD (reference sequence). The V gene end was trimmed by 2 bases and the J gene end by 7 bases; junction bases not matched to a gene: 8. This CDR3 is 15 amino acids long. The CDR3 bases are TGCGCCAGCAGTGAGAGGACTAGCGGCCTGAGGGAGCAGTACTTC. It is translated as CASSERTSGLREQYF.

In the case of this clone: Other DNA variants within this sample encode the same CDR3. The chain links TRBV15 to TRBJ2-7; perhaps D is TRBD1 or TRBD2 (5 bases each). Germline-derived CDR1 and CDR2 are LNHNV and YYDKDF (reference sequence). The CDR3 length is 14 residues. The V and J ends lost 0 bases and 2 bases respectively, with 8 bases between them. For the CDR3, the DNA is TGTGCCACCAGCAGAGATAGGGGACCCTACGAGCAGTACTTC. Protein: CATSRDRGPYEQYF.

This clone turned up a few times. The chain combines TRBV30 with TRBJ2-7; D call uncertain. V lost 0 bases and J 4 bases, leaving 10 bases between the germline ends. Germline loops: CDR1 GTSNPN, CDR2 SVGIG (reference sequence). The CDR3 runs 13 residues. In DNA form, the CDR3 reads TGTGCCTGGAGTGTACGCGCGAAGTACGAGCAGTACTTC. It translates to CAWSVRAKYEQYF.

This clone was detected a few times. The chain carries TRBV29-1 and TRBJ1-1; D perhaps matches TRBD1 (5 bases). Germline V CDR1 and CDR2: SQVTM, ANQGSEA. With 7 bases removed from V and 0 bases from J, the gap between germline ends came to 6 bases. The CDR3 is 11 residues long. CDR3 nucleotide sequence: TGCAGCGCGACAGTGAACACTGAAGCTTTCTTT. Encoded protein: CSATVNTEAFF.

The chain has TRBV6-6 and TRBJ2-7; possible D gene TRBD2, 5 bases. The CDR3 extends over 14 amino acids. Per germline, CDR1 MNHNY and CDR2 SVGAGI (reference sequence). Trimming left V 7 bases short and J 0 bases short, with 13 bases between. The CDR3 nucleotides read TGTGCCAGCACCATAACTAGGGACTCCTACGAGCAGTACTTC. Translating gives CASTITRDSYEQYF.

The V call is TRBV7-9, the J call TRBJ2-3, with unresolved D. V was clipped by 3 bases and J by 3 bases, with 10 bases between them. The CDR3 length is 14 residues. Germline V gene data show CDR1 as SEHNR and CDR2 as FQNEAQ (reference sequence). DNA of the CDR3: TGTGCCAGCAGCTTTTCCCCCGGGACAGATACGCAGTATTTT. This gives the protein CASSFSPGTDTQYF.

This rearrangement joins TRBV29-1 to TRBJ2-4; D remains ambiguous. With 2 bases removed from V and 3 bases from J, the gap between germline ends came to 8 bases. Germline assignment: CDR1 SQVTM and CDR2 ANQGSEA. This CDR3 is 13 amino acids long. In DNA form, the CDR3 reads TGCAGCGTTGAATGGGCAGACAAAAACATTCAGTACTTC. It is translated as CSVEWADKNIQYF. Looking up the rest from reference TRBV29-1 and TRBJ2-4 gives the full variable domain: SAVISQKPSRDICQRGTSLTIQCQVDSQVTMMFWYRQQPGQSLTLIATANQGSEATYESGFVIDKFPISRPNLTFSTLTVSNMSPEDSSIYLCSVEWADKNIQYFGAGTRLSVL.

This chain uses TRBV15 with TRBJ2-2; 8 positions agree with TRBD1. CDR3 length equals 15 residues. Germline trimming cut 1 base from V and 5 bases from J; bases unmatched to any gene: 3. Germline V gene lookup returns CDR1 LNHNV and CDR2 YYDKDF (reference sequence). In DNA form, the CDR3 reads TGTGCCACCAGCAGAGCAGGGGGCGAGACCGGGGAGCTGTTTTTT. Protein sequence: CATSRAGGETGELFF.

This chain uses TRBV30 with TRBJ1-5; no clear D. The V gene lost 7 bases and the J gene lost 2 bases, with 12 bases spanning the gap. Germline V gene sequence: CDR1 GTSNPN, CDR2 SVGIG (reference sequence). This CDR3 comprises 13 residues. The CDR3 loop is CAFGPAGNQPQHF. The CDR3 DNA is TGTGCCTTTGGTCCAGCAGGCAATCAGCCCCAGCATTTT.

This clone was seen repeatedly, ten times or more. V and J are TRBV10-3 and TRBJ2-7; TRBD1 agrees at 10 bases. The V and J ends lost 3 bases and 4 bases, in that order; junction bases with no gene match: 6. The CDR3 spans 15 residues. Germline CDR1 is ENHRY and CDR2 is SYGVKD. CDR3 nucleotides: TGTGCCATCAGTGATGGAGGACAGGGGGTTTACGAGCAGTACTTC. Translating gives CAISDGGQGVYEQYF.

This chain joins TRBV2 and TRBJ1-1; perhaps TRBD1 as D (6 bases). Germline V gene lookup returns CDR1 SNHLY and CDR2 FYNNEI. The CDR3 has 14 amino acids. V lost 4 bases and J 4 bases, leaving 13 bases between the germline ends. The CDR3 loop reads CASSGQGKLTEAFF. The CDR3, as DNA: TGTGCCAGCAGTGGCCAGGGGAAGCTCACTGAAGCTTTCTTT.

V gene TRBV5-4 combines with J gene TRBJ2-7; the D gene could be TRBD1 or TRBD2 (5 bases each). The CDR3 extends over 14 amino acids. V was clipped by 0 bases and J by 7 bases, with 14 bases between them. Germline CDR1 reads SGHNT; CDR2 reads YYREEE (reference sequence). The CDR3 sequence is CASSLAGPSREQYF. CDR3 nucleotide sequence: TGTGCCAGCAGCTTGGCGGGACCCTCTCGGGAGCAGTACTTC.

The genes are TRBV6-5 and TRBJ2-7; 8 nucleotides match TRBD2. The CDR3 runs to 14 residues. After removal of 6 bases from V and 3 bases from J, the junction contained 7 bases not matched to a gene. CDR1 and CDR2 from the germline V gene are MNHEY and SVGAGI. The DNA of the CDR3 is TGTGCCAGCAGCCTAGCGGGCGGACTCTACGAGCAGTACTTC. This encodes CASSLAGGLYEQYF.

This clone has more than one count but fewer than ten. V and J are TRBV7-2 and TRBJ2-7; D unresolved. V dropped 6 bases and J dropped 6 bases, with 18 bases sitting between them. CDR1 SGHTA and CDR2 FQGNSA come from the germline V gene. This CDR3 is 14 amino acids long. CDR3 residues: CASSPRAERVEQYF. CDR3 DNA: TGTGCCAGCAGTCCTCGGGCTGAGCGCGTCGAGCAGTACTTC. Looking up the rest from reference TRBV7-2 and TRBJ2-7 gives the full variable domain: GAGVSQSPSNKVTEKGKDVELRCDPISGHTALYWYRQSLGQGLEFLIYFQGNSAPDKSGLPSDRFSAERTGGSVSTLTIQRTQQEDSAVYLCASSPRAERVEQYFGPGTRLTVT.

The chain is built from TRBV14 and TRBJ2-6; tentative D call: TRBD1 (6 bases). This CDR3 region has 15 residues. Trimming took 4 bases from V and 11 from J, leaving 18 bases between them. Germline V gene lookup returns CDR1 SGHDN and CDR2 FVKESK. This chain's CDR3 is CASSLREPRGDVLTF. Here the CDR3 DNA reads TGTGCCAGCAGCCTTAGGGAGCCCAGGGGCGACGTCCTGACTTTC.

This clone was detected a few times. The chain uses TRBV7-2 and TRBJ1-2; D possibly corresponds to TRBD1 (6 bases). CDR3 length equals 16 residues. Germline CDR1 reads SGHTA; CDR2 reads FQGNSA. The V end was cut by 5 bases, the J end by 5 bases, with 21 bases between. The CDR3 region has the DNA TGTGCCAGCAGCCCCAAAAGCCCCAGGGGAGGGTATGGCTACACCTTC. Translated: CASSPKSPRGGYGYTF.

The genes are TRBV5-1 and TRBJ1-5, with D hard to call. The CDR3 spans 14 residues. V was clipped by 2 bases and J by 7 bases, with 13 bases between them. Germline CDR1 reads SGHRS; CDR2 reads YFSETQ. The CDR3 nucleotides read TGCGCCAGCAGCTTAGAGGGAGACGGGCAGCCCCAGCATTTT. Amino acids: CASSLEGDGQPQHF.

Only a few counts were recorded for this clone. The J gene is TRBJ1-1, the V gene TRBV25-1, with D possibly matching TRBD1 (5 bases). V was shortened by 8 bases and J by 0 bases, with 19 bases between the two germline ends. Germline CDR1 reads MGHDK; CDR2 reads SYGVNS. This CDR3 comprises 16 residues. The CDR3 DNA reads as TGTGCCAGCCAGGTCCGGGGGAAGGGCATGAACACTGAAGCTTTCTTT. Amino acid sequence: CASQVRGKGMNTEAFF.

In regard to this clone: Other DNA sequences in this sample translate to the same CDR3. The CDR3, as DNA: TGCAGCGTGCGAAGGGGCAGCGAGCAGTACTTC. It encodes CSVRRGSEQYF. The rearrangement uses TRBV29-1 and TRBJ2-7, with D tentatively TRBD1 (5 bases). V was pared by 6 bases and J by 6 bases, with 12 bases between. Germline CDR1 SQVTM, CDR2 ANQGSEA. The CDR3 is 11 residues long.

There are a few counts of this clone. This sequence joins TRBV6-5 and TRBJ2-2; D is uncertain. The V gene's germline CDR1 is MNHEY and CDR2 SVGAGI. CDR3 size: 13 residues. The V end was cut by 6 bases, the J end by 4 bases, with 9 bases between. The CDR3 sequence is CASSQRPTGELFF. In DNA, the CDR3 is TGTGCCAGCAGCCAGCGACCCACCGGGGAGCTGTTTTTT.

The chain carries TRBV7-2 and TRBJ1-1; TRBD1 matches 7 bases. This CDR3 is 13 amino acids long. Germline values: CDR1 SGHTA, CDR2 FQGNSA. The trim removed 5 bases at V and 4 bases at J, leaving 4 bases unmatched. CDR3 sequence reads: CASSTQGVTEAFF. CDR3 bases: TGTGCCAGCAGCACCCAGGGGGTCACTGAAGCTTTCTTT.

The chain employs TRBV14 and TRBJ2-3, with D tentatively TRBD1 (6 bases). Germline values: CDR1 SGHDN, CDR2 FVKESK. V shed 1 base and J shed 6 bases, with 11 bases lying between them. The CDR3 contains 14 residues. The chain's CDR3 is CASSQVQGGDTQYF. The DNA of the CDR3 is TGTGCCAGCAGCCAAGTTCAAGGGGGTGATACGCAGTATTTT.